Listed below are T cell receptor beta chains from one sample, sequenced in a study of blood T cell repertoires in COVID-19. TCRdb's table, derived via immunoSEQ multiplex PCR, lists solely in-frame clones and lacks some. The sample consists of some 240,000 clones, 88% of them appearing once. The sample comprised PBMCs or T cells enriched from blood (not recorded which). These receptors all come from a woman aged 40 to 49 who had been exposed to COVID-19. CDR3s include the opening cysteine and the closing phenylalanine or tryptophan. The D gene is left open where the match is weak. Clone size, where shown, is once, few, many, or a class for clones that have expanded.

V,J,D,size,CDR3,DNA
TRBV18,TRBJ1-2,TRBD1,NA,CASSPLQGDNYGYTF,TGTGCCAGCTCACCACTGCAGGGGGATAACTATGGCTACACCTTC
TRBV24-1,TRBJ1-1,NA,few,CATSGWDTEAFF,TGTGCCACTTCAGGGTGGGACACTGAAGCTTTCTTT
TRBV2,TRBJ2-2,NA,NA,CASSKRGSGELFF,TGTGCCAGCAGTAAACGTGGCTCCGGGGAGCTGTTTTTT
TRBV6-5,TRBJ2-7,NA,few,CASSRRDSVYEQYF,TGTGCCAGCAGCCGGCGGGACAGCGTCTACGAGCAGTACTTC
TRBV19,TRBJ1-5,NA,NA,CASSIEDRGAQHF,TGTGCCAGTAGTATTGAGGACCGCGGGGCCCAGCATTTT
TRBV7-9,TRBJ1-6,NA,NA,CAVADGMSSYNSPLHF,TGTGCCGTTGCGGACGGGATGAGCTCCTATAATTCACCCCTCCACTTT
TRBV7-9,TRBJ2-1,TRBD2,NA,CASSLGLAAYNEQFF,TGTGCCAGCAGCCTAGGACTAGCGGCCTACAATGAGCAGTTCTTC
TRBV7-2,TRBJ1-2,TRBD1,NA,CASSSARQGSRYGYTF,TGTGCCAGCAGCTCAGCCAGACAGGGAAGTCGATATGGCTACACCTTC
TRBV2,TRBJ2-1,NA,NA,CASSEQGWDEQFF,TGTGCCAGCAGTGAACAGGGTTGGGATGAGCAGTTCTTC
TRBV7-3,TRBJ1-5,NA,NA,CASSFSRKPSDQPQHF,TGTGCCAGCAGCTTTAGCCGGAAACCATCTGATCAGCCCCAGCATTTT
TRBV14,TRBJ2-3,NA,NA,CASSQGGVDTQYF,TGTGCCAGCAGCCAAGGAGGAGTGGATACGCAGTATTTT
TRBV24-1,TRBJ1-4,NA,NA,CATSDVQVSGNEKLFF,TGTGCCACCAGTGATGTGCAGGTTTCGGGAAATGAAAAACTGTTTTTT
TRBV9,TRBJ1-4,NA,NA,CASSARADFATNEKLFF,TGTGCCAGCAGCGCTCGGGCGGACTTTGCAACTAATGAAAAACTGTTTTTT
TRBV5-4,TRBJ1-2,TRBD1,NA,CASSLQGSYGYTF,TGTGCCAGCAGCTTACAGGGGAGCTATGGCTACACCTTC
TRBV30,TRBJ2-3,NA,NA,CAWSQESLPDTQYF,TGTGCCTGGAGTCAAGAGTCCCTCCCGGATACGCAGTATTTT
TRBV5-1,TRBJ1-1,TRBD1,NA,CASSFQGGATEAFF,TGTGCCAGCAGCTTTCAGGGGGGTGCCACTGAAGCTTTCTTT
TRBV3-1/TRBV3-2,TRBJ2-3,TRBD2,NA,CASSQETSFSRTDTQYF,TGTGCCAGCAGCCAAGAGACTAGCTTCTCTCGCACAGATACGCAGTATTTT
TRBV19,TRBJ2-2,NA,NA,CASSWGVSTGELFF,TGTGCCAGTAGTTGGGGAGTGAGCACCGGGGAGCTGTTTTTT
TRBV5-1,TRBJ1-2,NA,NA,CASSRVGGPEGGYTF,TGTGCCAGCAGCAGGGTTGGAGGCCCGGAGGGTGGCTACACCTTC
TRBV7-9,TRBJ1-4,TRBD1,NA,CASSLGRTGKEKLFF,TGTGCCAGCAGCTTAGGTAGGACAGGGAAAGAAAAACTGTTTTTT
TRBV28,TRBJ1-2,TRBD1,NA,CASSLYPGGAGGYTF,TGTGCCAGCAGTTTATACCCAGGGGGCGCGGGTGGCTACACCTTC
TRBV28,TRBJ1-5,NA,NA,CASSFAGVGPQHF,TGTGCCAGCAGTTTCGCCGGGGTGGGGCCCCAGCATTTT
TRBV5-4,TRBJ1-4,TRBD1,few,CASSLVGTGGEKLFF,TGTGCCAGCAGCTTGGTTGGGACAGGGGGCGAAAAACTGTTTTTT
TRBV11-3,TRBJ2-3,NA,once,CASSLENPFIDTQYF,TGTGCCAGCAGCTTAGAAAATCCCTTTATAGATACGCAGTATTTT
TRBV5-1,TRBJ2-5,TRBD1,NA,CASSMGQGDQETQYF,TGTGCCAGCAGCATGGGACAGGGGGACCAAGAGACCCAGTACTTC
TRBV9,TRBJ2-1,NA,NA,CASSAEGGPYNEQFF,TGTGCCAGCAGCGCCGAGGGGGGGCCCTACAATGAGCAGTTCTTC
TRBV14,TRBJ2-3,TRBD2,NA,CASSQEVRAGGLSDTQYF,TGTGCCAGCAGCCAAGAGGTCCGAGCGGGAGGATTGTCAGATACGCAGTATTTT
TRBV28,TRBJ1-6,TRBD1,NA,CASSSGDRVWSYNSPLHF,TGTGCCAGCAGTAGTGGGGACAGGGTGTGGTCCTATAATTCACCCCTCCACTTT
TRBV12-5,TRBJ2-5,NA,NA,CASTLGVYQETQYF,TGTGCTAGTACCCTAGGAGTGTACCAAGAGACCCAGTACTTC
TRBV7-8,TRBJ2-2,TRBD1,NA,CASSVGTAPRGELFF,TGTGCCAGCAGCGTCGGGACAGCACCCCGCGGGGAGCTGTTTTTT
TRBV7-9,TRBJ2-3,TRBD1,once,CASSWDLDRVDPDTQYF,TGTGCCAGCAGCTGGGATTTGGACAGGGTGGACCCAGATACGCAGTATTTT
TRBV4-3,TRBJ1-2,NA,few,CASSQEGPYYGYTF,TGCGCCAGCAGCCAAGAGGGGCCCTACTATGGCTACACCTTC
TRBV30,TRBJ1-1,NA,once,CAWDIGGATEAFF,TGTGCCTGGGACATCGGGGGTGCCACTGAAGCTTTCTTT
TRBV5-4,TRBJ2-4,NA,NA,CASSLFGGVTKNIQYF,TGTGCCAGCAGCTTGTTCGGCGGGGTGACCAAAAACATTCAGTACTTC
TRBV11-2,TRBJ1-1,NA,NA,CASSPDRDTEAFF,TGTGCCAGCAGTCCAGACAGAGACACTGAAGCTTTCTTT